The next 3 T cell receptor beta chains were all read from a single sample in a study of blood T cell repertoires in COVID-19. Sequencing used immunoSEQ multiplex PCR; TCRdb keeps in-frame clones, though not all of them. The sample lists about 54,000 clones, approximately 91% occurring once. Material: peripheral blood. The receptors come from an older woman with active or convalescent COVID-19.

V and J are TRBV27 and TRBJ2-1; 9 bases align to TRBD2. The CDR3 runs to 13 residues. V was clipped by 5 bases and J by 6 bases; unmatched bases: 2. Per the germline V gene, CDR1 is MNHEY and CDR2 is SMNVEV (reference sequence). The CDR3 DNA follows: TGTGCCAGCAGTGAGCGGGAGGTCAATGAGCAGTTCTTC. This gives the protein CASSEREVNEQFF.

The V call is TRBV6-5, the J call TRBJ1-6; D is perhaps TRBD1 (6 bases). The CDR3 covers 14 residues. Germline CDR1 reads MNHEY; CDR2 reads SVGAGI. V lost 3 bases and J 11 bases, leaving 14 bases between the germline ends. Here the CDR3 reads CASSYSRDNTPLHF. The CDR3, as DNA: TGTGCCAGCAGTTATTCCCGGGACAATACACCCCTCCACTTT.

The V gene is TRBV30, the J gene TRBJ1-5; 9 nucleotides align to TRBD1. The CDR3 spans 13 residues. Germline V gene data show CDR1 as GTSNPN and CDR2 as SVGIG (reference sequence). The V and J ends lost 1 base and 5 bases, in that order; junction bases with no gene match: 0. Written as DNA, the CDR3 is TGTGCCTGGAGTGACAGGGGGCATCAGCCCCAGCATTTT. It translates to CAWSDRGHQPQHF.